One and the same sample provided the 21 T cell receptor beta chains below, sequenced in a study of vaccination and CD4 T cells after COVID-19. Antigen specificity for these receptors is unknown. The Oncomine TCR Beta short-read assay was applied to DNA of cultured CD4+ T cells. TCRdb redid the calling of the PCR reads with MiXCR, one entry per CDR3 protein. The sample has around 16,000 distinct CDR3 sequences; 45% to 60% are singletons. The treatment denotes: approximately 9-day PBMC culture with coronavirus spike peptide pools or control peptides (ViraFEST assay). Input material: CD4+ T cells from blood, cultured in vitro. The receptors come from a human donor who had recovered from COVID-19.

This chain links TRBV29-1 with TRBJ1-1; no clear D gene. The CDR3 has 13 residues. CDR1 and CDR2 from the germline V gene are SQVTM and ANQGSEA. V was pared by 4 bases and J by 3 bases, with 12 bases between. CDR3 sequence reads: CSVAAADYTEAFF. DNA for the CDR3: TGCAGCGTTGCGGCCGCAGATTACACTGAAGCTTTCTTT.

The rearrangement uses TRBV11-2 and TRBJ1-2; D unresolved. The CDR3 runs 13 residues. Germline values: CDR1 SGHAT, CDR2 FQNNGV. V lost 4 bases and J 4 bases, leaving 10 bases between the germline ends. CDR3 sequence reads: CASSSEGSYGYTF. CDR3 bases: TGTGCCAGCAGCTCCGAAGGCAGCTATGGCTACACCTTC.

This rearrangement joins TRBV7-3 to TRBJ2-7; possible D gene TRBD1, 7 bases. The length of the CDR3 is 12 residues. V was trimmed by 5 bases and J by 7 bases, leaving 12 bases between them. Germline V lookup: CDR1 SGHTA, CDR2 FQGTGA. CDR3 protein: CASSHPGGEQYF. The DNA of the CDR3 is TGTGCCAGCAGCCACCCAGGGGGGGAGCAGTACTTC.

The gene calls are TRBV7-8 and TRBJ1-1; TRBD1 matches at 8 bases. The V segment lost 5 bases and the J segment 1 base; nucleotides outside the gene matches: 6. From germline, CDR1 is SGHVS and CDR2 FQNEAQ. CDR3 length: 15 residues. CDR3 amino acids: CASSRSGTGNTEAFF. The DNA for the CDR3 is TGTGCCAGCAGCCGCTCCGGGACAGGGAACACTGAAGCTTTCTTT.

There are a few counts of this clonotype. This chain connects TRBV6-1 to TRBJ1-4, with 8 bases matching TRBD1. Trimming cost V 6 bases and J 8 bases; bases outside gene matches: 8. The CDR3 runs 14 residues. CDR1 is MNHNS, CDR2 SASEGT, per germline. Here the CDR3 reads CASSHRGTDEKLFF. In nucleotides, the CDR3 is TGTGCCAGCAGCCACAGGGGGACGGACGAAAAACTGTTTTTT.

The V call is TRBV20-1, the J call TRBJ2-3; 14 bases align to TRBD2. Looked up from germline, CDR1 is DFQATT and CDR2 is SNEGSKA (reference sequence). There are 17 residues in the CDR3. V lost 3 bases to trimming and J lost 7 bases; unmatched junction nucleotides: 12. CDR3 protein: CSARGLAGDRVINTQYF. The CDR3 DNA reads TGCAGTGCTAGGGGACTAGCGGGAGATAGGGTGATAAATACGCAGTATTTT.

In its sample, this clonotype was seen a few times. The chain recombines TRBV5-1 with TRBJ2-6; TRBD2 might be the D (6 bases). Germline V lookup: CDR1 SGHRS, CDR2 YFSETQ. CDR3 length: 15 residues. The ends were cut back, 4 bases at V and 2 bases at J, with 10 bases in the middle. The CDR3 DNA follows: TGCGCCAGCAGCCCCAGGACTACTGGGGCCAACGTCCTGACTTTC. Residues: CASSPRTTGANVLTF.

The genes are TRBV24-1 and TRBJ2-5; D unresolved. The CDR3 loop spans 16 amino acids. Trimming left V 1 base short and J 1 base short, with 12 bases between. Germline loops: CDR1 KGHDR, CDR2 SFDVKD. The chain's CDR3 is CATSDFGSPGQETQYF. In nucleotides, the CDR3 is TGTGCCACCAGTGATTTTGGCAGCCCGGGCCAAGAGACCCAGTACTTC.

This chain connects TRBV2 to TRBJ2-5; 10 nucleotides match TRBD1. Germline V gene lookup returns CDR1 SNHLY and CDR2 FYNNEI. With 7 bases clipped from V and 2 bases from J, the junction kept 7 bases outside the gene matches. The CDR3 loop spans 15 amino acids. The CDR3 spells CASKTGGERQETQYF. The CDR3 DNA sequence: TGTGCCAGCAAGACAGGGGGCGAGAGGCAAGAGACCCAGTACTTC.

This chain joins TRBV6-1 and TRBJ2-3, with D hard to call. Germline CDR1 MNHNS, CDR2 SASEGT. CDR3 length: 14 residues. Between the trimmed V and J ends, which lost 3 bases and 1 base, there was a span of 8 bases. CDR3 DNA sequence: TGTGCCAGCAGTGAGAATGAGGGCACAGATACGCAGTATTTT. It yields the protein CASSENEGTDTQYF.

In its sample, this clonotype was seen once. The chain joins TRBV6-1 to TRBJ2-2, with D hard to call. Germline CDR1 is MNHNS and CDR2 is SASEGT. The CDR3 is 14 residues long. V lost 8 bases and J 4 bases, leaving 14 bases between the germline ends. The chain's CDR3 is CASGSPRTTGELFF. For the CDR3, the DNA is TGTGCCAGCGGAAGCCCCCGGACCACCGGGGAGCTGTTTTTT.

The J gene is TRBJ2-1, the V gene TRBV7-2; a possible D gene is TRBD2 (7 bases). The CDR3 runs to 13 residues. Germline assignment: CDR1 SGHTA and CDR2 FQGNSA. Trimming left V 2 bases short and J 7 bases short, with 9 bases between. CDR3 in amino acids: CASSLRGANEQFF. DNA for the CDR3: TGTGCCAGCAGCTTACGGGGGGCAAATGAGCAGTTCTTC.

The chain links TRBV24-1 to TRBJ2-2; D assignment may be TRBD1 or TRBD2 (5 bases each). This CDR3 is 17 amino acids long. The germline gives CDR1 KGHDR, CDR2 SFDVKD. Trimming removed 3 bases at V and 0 bases at J, with 13 bases between. DNA of the CDR3: TGTGCCACCAGTGATGCCGGGACCGGGACGAACACCGGGGAGCTGTTTTTT. Translating gives CATSDAGTGTNTGELFF.

CDR3 nucleotide sequence: TGCAGTGCTCTCTTCCCGGGACACCGATACGAGCAGTACTTC. Translation gives CSALFPGHRYEQYF. The chain recombines TRBV20-1 with TRBJ2-7; a weak D match, TRBD1 (6 bases). The V gene's germline CDR1 is DFQATT and CDR2 SNEGSKA (reference sequence). This CDR3 spans 14 amino acids. V lost 5 bases, J lost 4 bases, and 18 bases lay in between.

The chain recombines TRBV20-1 with TRBJ2-1, with TRBD2 matching over 12 bases. The CDR3 is 16 residues long. Trimming removed 3 bases from V and 7 bases from J; junction bases left unmatched: 10. Germline-derived CDR1 and CDR2 are DFQATT and SNEGSKA (reference sequence). CDR3 nucleotides: TGCAGTGCTAGCCCCTTCTCCGGGACTAGCGGGAATGAGCAGTTCTTC. Protein product: CSASPFSGTSGNEQFF.

This clonotype was found once. The CDR3 DNA sequence: TGTGCCAGCAGTTCCTCTCCCCTACTAGCGGAGCAGTTCTTC. Translating gives CASSSSPLLAEQFF. The gene calls are TRBV12-3 or TRBV12-4 and TRBJ2-1; TRBD2 aligns across 7 bases. The ends lost 4 bases at V and 10 bases at J; junction bases unmatched: 10. The CDR3 covers 14 residues.

The chain has TRBV27 and TRBJ2-2; no definite D call. Germline-derived CDR1 and CDR2 are MNHEY and SMNVEV (reference sequence). The CDR3 has 15 residues. V lost 4 bases and J lost 1, with 10 bases in between. The CDR3 here is CASSSVQKNTGELFF. CDR3 in DNA: TGTGCCAGCAGTTCGGTGCAGAAGAACACCGGGGAGCTGTTTTTT.

This chain joins TRBV5-4 and TRBJ2-5, with TRBD2 matching over 8 bases. V trimming: 4 bases; J trimming: 5 bases; junction bases outside the gene matches: 10. CDR3 length: 15 amino acids. CDR1 is SGHNT, CDR2 YYREEE, per germline (reference sequence). The CDR3 DNA sequence: TGTGCCAGCAGCGATCGCGGGAGGCCCGGGGAGACCCAGTACTTC. It is translated as CASSDRGRPGETQYF.

The gene calls are TRBV4-1 and TRBJ1-2; tentative D call: TRBD1 (6 bases). Germline CDR1 MGHRA, CDR2 YSYEKL. This CDR3 is 16 amino acids long. Trimming removed 3 bases at V and 7 bases at J, with 21 bases between. In DNA form, the CDR3 reads TGCGCCAGCAGCCACCAACAGGGTCCGACCCTATTTGGCTACACCTTC. Translating gives CASSHQQGPTLFGYTF.

This clonotype appeared a single time. J is TRBJ2-7 and V is TRBV7-6, with D maybe TRBD2 (5 bases). The CDR3 runs 15 residues. Trimming stripped 2 bases from V and 4 bases from J, with 15 bases between. Per germline, CDR1 SGHVS and CDR2 FNYEAQ. The CDR3 DNA reads TGTGCCAGCAGCTTAACAGCGGCCTCTTCGTACGAGCAGTACTTC. Protein sequence: CASSLTAASSYEQYF.

This chain uses TRBV27 with TRBJ2-3; D is possibly TRBD2 (5 bases). CDR3 size: 16 residues. The V gene lost 1 base and the J gene lost 2 bases, with 13 bases spanning the gap. CDR1 is MNHEY, CDR2 SMNVEV, per germline (reference sequence). CDR3 amino acids: CASSLFGGSYTDTQYF. The CDR3 bases are TGTGCCAGCAGTTTATTCGGAGGTTCGTACACAGATACGCAGTATTTT.